The 4 T cell receptor beta chains below come from one sample, sequenced in a study of cytomegalovirus exposure and HLA in healthy donors (dated by TCRdb to between 2016 and 2019). Library method: the immunoSEQ multiplex PCR assay. The multiplex PCR relied on a mix of 60 forward primers for TCR Vbeta segments and 13 reverse primers for TCR Jbeta segments. Held by TCRdb, this immuneACCESS table contains in-frame sequences only and omits some clones. Under half of the omission traces to an unresolved V gene where checked; the cause of the rest is unknown. Within this sample are about 130,000 clones, with 77% of them counted one time only. More than 4% of the sample goes to the ten largest clones. The sample taken for sequencing was PBMCs. These receptors came from a male donor in good health and CMV-seropositive.

This chain connects TRBV4-2 to TRBJ2-5; D might be TRBD2 (7 bases). V was shortened by 2 bases and J by 9 bases, with 19 bases between the two germline ends. The CDR3 totals 15 residues. CDR1 and CDR2 from the germline V gene are LGHNA and YNFKEQ. This CDR3 reads CASSQNTGGGGAQYF. The CDR3 DNA reads TGTGCCAGCAGCCAAAATACGGGGGGAGGGGGGGCCCAGTACTTC.

The chain carries TRBV5-4 and TRBJ2-5; 9 bases match TRBD2. This CDR3 has 14 residues. Germline V gene lookup returns CDR1 SGHNT and CDR2 YYREEE (reference sequence). The trim removed 2 bases at V and 11 bases at J, leaving 10 bases unmatched. The CDR3 DNA reads TGTGCCAGCAGCTTAGGCGGGGGGGGGTGGGAGCAGTACTTC. It codes for CASSLGGGGWEQYF.

The J gene is TRBJ1-2, the V gene TRBV14; TRBD1 agrees at 8 bases. Germline trimming cut 0 bases from V and 3 bases from J; bases unmatched to any gene: 6. The CDR3 totals 16 residues. Germline-derived CDR1 and CDR2 are SGHDN and FVKESK. The CDR3 loop reads CASSQDQGAGHYGYTF. CDR3 DNA sequence: TGTGCCAGCAGCCAAGATCAGGGGGCAGGGCACTATGGCTACACCTTC.

This clone has a handful of counts. The chain has TRBV5-1 and TRBJ2-3, with 10 bases aligning to TRBD2. Trimming removed 1 base from V and 4 bases from J; junction bases left unmatched: 0. The CDR3 runs 14 residues. Germline V gene lookup returns CDR1 SGHRS and CDR2 YFSETQ. The CDR3, as DNA: TGCGCCAGCAGCTTGACTAGCGGGGCAGATACGCAGTATTTT. Protein sequence: CASSLTSGADTQYF.